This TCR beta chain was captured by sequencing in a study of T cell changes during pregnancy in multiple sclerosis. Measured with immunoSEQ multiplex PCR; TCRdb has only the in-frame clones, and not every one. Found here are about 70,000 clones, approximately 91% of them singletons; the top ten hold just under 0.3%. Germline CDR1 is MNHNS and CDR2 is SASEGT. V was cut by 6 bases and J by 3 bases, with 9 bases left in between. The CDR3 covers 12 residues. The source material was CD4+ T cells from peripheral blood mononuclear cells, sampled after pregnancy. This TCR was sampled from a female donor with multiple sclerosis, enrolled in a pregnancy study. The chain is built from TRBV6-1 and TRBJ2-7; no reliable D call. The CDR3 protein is CASSLEIYEQYF. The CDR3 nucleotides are TGTGCCAGCAGCTTAGAGATCTACGAGCAGTACTTC.